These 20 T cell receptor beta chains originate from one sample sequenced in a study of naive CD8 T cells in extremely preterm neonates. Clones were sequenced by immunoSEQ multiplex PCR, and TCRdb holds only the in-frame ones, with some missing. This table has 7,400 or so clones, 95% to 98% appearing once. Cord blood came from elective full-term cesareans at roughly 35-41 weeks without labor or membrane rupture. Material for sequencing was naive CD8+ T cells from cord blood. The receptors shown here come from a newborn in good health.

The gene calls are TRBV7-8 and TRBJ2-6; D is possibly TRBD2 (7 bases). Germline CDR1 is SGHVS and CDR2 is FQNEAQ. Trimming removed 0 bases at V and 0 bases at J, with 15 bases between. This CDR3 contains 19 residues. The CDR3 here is CASSLAPLAGASGANVLTF. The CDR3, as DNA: TGTGCCAGCAGCTTAGCACCCCTCGCGGGGGCCTCTGGGGCCAACGTCCTGACTTTC.

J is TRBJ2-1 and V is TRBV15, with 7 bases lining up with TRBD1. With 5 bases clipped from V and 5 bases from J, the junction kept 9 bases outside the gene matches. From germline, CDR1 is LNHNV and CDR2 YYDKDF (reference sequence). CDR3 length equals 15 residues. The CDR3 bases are TGTGCCACCAGCCCAGCCCCAGGGGGAAACAATGAGCAGTTCTTC. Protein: CATSPAPGGNNEQFF.

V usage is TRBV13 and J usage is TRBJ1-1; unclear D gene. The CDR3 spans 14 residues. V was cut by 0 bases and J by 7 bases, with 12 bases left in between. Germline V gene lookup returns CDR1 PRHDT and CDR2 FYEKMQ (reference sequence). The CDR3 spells CASSLGGPDGEAFF. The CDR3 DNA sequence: TGTGCCAGCAGCTTAGGGGGCCCCGACGGTGAAGCTTTCTTT.

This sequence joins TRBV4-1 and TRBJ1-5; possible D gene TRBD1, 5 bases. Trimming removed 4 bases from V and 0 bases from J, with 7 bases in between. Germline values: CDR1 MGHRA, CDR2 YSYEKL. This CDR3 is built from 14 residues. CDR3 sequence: CASSRQGSNQPQHF. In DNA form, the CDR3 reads TGCGCCAGCAGCCGGCAGGGTAGCAATCAGCCCCAGCATTTT.

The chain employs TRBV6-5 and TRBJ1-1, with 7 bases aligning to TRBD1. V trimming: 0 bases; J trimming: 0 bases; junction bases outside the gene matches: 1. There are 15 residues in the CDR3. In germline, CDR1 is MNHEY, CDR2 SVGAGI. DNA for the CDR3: TGTGCCAGCAGTTACTCGACAGGGATGAACACTGAAGCTTTCTTT. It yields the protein CASSYSTGMNTEAFF.

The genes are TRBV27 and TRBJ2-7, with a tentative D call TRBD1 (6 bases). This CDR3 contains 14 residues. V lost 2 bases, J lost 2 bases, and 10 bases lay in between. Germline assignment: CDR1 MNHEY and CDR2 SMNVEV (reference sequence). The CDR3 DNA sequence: TGTGCCAGCAGTTTAGCAGAGGGGGCCTACGAGCAGTACTTC. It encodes CASSLAEGAYEQYF.

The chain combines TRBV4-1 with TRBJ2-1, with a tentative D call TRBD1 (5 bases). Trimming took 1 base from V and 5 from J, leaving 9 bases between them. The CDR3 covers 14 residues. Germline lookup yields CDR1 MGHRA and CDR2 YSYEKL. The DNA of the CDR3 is TGCGCCAGCAGCCAAGGGGGCGGAGACAATGAGCAGTTCTTC. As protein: CASSQGGGDNEQFF.

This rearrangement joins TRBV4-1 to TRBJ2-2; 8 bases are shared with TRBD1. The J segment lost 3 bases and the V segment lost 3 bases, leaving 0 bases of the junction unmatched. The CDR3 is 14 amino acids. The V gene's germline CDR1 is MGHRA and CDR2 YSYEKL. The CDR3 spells CASSHRGHTGELFF. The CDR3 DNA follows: TGCGCCAGCAGCCACAGGGGGCACACCGGGGAGCTGTTTTTT.

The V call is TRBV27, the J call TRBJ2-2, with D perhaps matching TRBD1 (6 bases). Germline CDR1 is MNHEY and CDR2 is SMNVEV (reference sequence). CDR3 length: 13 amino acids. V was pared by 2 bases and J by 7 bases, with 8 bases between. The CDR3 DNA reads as TGTGCCAGCAGTTTACAGGGGAGCGGGGAGCTGTTTTTT. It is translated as CASSLQGSGELFF.

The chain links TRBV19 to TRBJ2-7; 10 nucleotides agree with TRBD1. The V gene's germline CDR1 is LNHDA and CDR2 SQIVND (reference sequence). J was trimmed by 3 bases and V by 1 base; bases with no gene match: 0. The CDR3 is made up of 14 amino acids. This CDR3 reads CASSIGTGGYEQYF. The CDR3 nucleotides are TGTGCCAGTAGTATAGGGACAGGGGGCTACGAGCAGTACTTC.

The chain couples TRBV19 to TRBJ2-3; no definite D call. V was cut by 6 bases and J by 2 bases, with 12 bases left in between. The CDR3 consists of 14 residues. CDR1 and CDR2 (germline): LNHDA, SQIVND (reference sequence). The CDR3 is CASSPGPSTDTQYF. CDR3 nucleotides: TGTGCCAGTAGCCCGGGTCCTTCCACAGATACGCAGTATTTT.

The CDR3, as DNA: TGTGCCAGCAGCGACAGTTCCTATGGCTACACCTTC. It specifies CASSDSSYGYTF. This sequence joins TRBV2 and TRBJ1-2, with D perhaps TRBD1 (5 bases). The CDR3 runs 12 residues. Trimming cost V 6 bases and J 4 bases, with 9 bases left between them. Germline CDR1 is SNHLY and CDR2 is FYNNEI. The full variable domain, in which reference TRBV2 and TRBJ1-2 provide the parts outside the CDR3, is EPEVTQTPSHQVTQMGQEVILRCVPISNHLYFYWYRQILGQKVEFLVSFYNNEISEKSEIFDDQFSVERPDGSNFTLKIRSTKLEDSAMYFCASSDSSYGYTFGSGTRLTVV.

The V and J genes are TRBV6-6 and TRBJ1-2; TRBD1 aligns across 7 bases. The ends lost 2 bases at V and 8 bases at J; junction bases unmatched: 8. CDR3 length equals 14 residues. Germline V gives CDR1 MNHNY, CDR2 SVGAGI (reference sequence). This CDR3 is CASSYPDRFTGYTF. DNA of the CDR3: TGTGCCAGCAGTTACCCGGACAGGTTCACCGGCTACACCTTC.

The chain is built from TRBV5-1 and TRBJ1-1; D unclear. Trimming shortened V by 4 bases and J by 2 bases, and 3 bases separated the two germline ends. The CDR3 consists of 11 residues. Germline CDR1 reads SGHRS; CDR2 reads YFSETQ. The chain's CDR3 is CASSLNTEAFF. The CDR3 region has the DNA TGCGCCAGCAGCCTCAACACTGAAGCTTTCTTT.

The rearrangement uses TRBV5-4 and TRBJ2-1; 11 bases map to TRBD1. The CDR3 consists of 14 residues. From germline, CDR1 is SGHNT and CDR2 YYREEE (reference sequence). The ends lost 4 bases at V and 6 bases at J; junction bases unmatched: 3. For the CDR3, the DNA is TGTGCCAGCAGCCTTGGGACAGGGGGCAATGAGCAGTTCTTC. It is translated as CASSLGTGGNEQFF.

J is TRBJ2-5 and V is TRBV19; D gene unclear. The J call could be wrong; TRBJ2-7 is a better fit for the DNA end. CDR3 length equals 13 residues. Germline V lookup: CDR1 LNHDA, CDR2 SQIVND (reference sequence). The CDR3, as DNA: TGTGCCAGTAGTGCCACAGCCTCCTACGAGCAGTACTTC. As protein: CASSATASYEQYF.

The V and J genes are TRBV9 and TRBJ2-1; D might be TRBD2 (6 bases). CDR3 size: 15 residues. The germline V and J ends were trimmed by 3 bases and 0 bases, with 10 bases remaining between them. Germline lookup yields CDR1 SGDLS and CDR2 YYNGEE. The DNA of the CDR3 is TGTGCCAGCAGCGGAGACGGGGGCTCCTACAATGAGCAGTTCTTC. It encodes CASSGDGGSYNEQFF.

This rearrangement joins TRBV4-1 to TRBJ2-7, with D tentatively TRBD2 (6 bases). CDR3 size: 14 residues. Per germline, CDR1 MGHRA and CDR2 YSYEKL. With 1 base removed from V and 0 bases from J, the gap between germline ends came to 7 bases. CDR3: CASSQGSGSYEQYF. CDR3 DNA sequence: TGCGCCAGCAGCCAAGGTAGCGGCTCCTACGAGCAGTACTTC.

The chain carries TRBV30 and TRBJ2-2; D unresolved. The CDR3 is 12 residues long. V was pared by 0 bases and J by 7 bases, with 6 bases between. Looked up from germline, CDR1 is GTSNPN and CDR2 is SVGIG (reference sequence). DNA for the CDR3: TGTGCCTGGAGTGTACAAAGCGGGGAGCTGTTTTTT. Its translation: CAWSVQSGELFF.

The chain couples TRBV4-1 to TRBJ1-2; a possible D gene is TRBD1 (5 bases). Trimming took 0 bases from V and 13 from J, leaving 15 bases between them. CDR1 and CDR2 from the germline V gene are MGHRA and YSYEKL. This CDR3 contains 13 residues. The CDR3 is CASSQDPGGVGTF. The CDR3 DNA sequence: TGCGCCAGCAGCCAAGATCCTGGAGGGGTGGGCACCTTC.